This TCR beta chain was observed in a study of blood T cell repertoires in COVID-19. Turning to the study itself: The United States, Italy and Spain supplied acute and convalescent COVID-19 samples. Sample material is recorded as cDNA or gDNA derived from T cells, B-cell-depleted T cells, or PBMCs.

The CDR3 has 14 amino acids. The ends were cut back, 6 bases at V and 2 bases at J, with 13 bases in the middle. In germline, CDR1 is WSHSY, CDR2 SAAADI. The sample holds one count of this clone. Source study methods: Reference gene primers were amplified, and this amplification served to estimate nucleated cell counts. Here immunoSEQ multiplex PCR was the method, and the copy in TCRdb shows in-frame clones only, minus some. That table is the source of V, J and clone size, and D and trimming were worked out from the DNA. In the table there are 350,000 to 500,000 clones, approximately 90% of which are singletons.

The chain recombines TRBV10-2 with TRBJ1-1; a weak D match, TRBD1 (6 bases). The material sequenced was PBMCs or T cells enriched from blood (not recorded which). This receptor was obtained from a woman aged 18-29 years who had been exposed to COVID-19. The CDR3 here is CASSPTGPNTEAFF. DNA for the CDR3: TGCGCCAGCAGCCCGACAGGACCTAACACTGAAGCTTTCTTT.